This T cell receptor beta chain comes out of a study of T cell repertoires in cytomegalovirus infection. Regarding this clonotype: What it recognizes is unknown.

Via MiXCR, TCRdb re-called the reads, giving one row per CDR3 protein. The sample lists a few hundred thousand distinct CDR3 sequences, under 35% seen once, with around 20% in the top ten. This CDR3 contains 15 residues. V shed 3 bases and J 5 bases; nucleotides not matched to a gene: 6. The sequence came from a human donor in good health (CMV status not recorded). Some clones in this sample may be carry-over from other donors' samples. The sample here was cultured PBMCs, taken from culture after CMV antigen stimulation. The chain combines TRBV12-3 or TRBV12-4 with TRBJ2-1; 8 bases align to TRBD2. CDR3 amino acids: CASSFRLARDNEQFF. CDR3 nucleotide sequence: TGTGCCAGCAGTTTCCGACTAGCGAGAGACAATGAGCAGTTCTTC.